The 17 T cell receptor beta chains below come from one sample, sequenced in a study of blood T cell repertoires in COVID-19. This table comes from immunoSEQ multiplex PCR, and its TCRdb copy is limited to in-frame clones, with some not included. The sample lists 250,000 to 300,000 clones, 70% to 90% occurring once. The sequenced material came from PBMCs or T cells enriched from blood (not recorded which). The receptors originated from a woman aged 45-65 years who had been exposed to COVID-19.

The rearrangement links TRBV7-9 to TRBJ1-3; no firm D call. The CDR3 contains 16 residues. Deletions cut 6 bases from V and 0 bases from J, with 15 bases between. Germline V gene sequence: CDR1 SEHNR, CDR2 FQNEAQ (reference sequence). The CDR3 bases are TGTGCCAGCAGTCACGCTGGGAGGACCTCTGGAAACACCATATATTTT. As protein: CASSHAGRTSGNTIYF.

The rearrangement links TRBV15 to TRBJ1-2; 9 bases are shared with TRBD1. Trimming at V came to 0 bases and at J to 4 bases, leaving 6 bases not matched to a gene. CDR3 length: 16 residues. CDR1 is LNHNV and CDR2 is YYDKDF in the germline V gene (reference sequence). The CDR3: CATSRDRGTGRYGYTF. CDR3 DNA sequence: TGTGCCACCAGCAGAGATCGAGGGACAGGGCGCTATGGCTACACCTTC.

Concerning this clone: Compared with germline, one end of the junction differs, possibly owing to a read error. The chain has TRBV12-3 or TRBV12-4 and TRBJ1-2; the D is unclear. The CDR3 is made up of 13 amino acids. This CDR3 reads CASSFSPPYDYTF. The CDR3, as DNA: TGTGCCAGCAGTTTTAGTCCACCCTATGACTACACCTTC.

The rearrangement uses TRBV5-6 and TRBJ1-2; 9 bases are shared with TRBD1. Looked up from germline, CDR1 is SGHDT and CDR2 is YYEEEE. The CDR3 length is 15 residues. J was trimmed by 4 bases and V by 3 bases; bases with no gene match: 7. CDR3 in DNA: TGTGCCAGCAGCTCCGGGGGACAGGGCGGCTATGGCTACACCTTC. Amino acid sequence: CASSSGGQGGYGYTF.

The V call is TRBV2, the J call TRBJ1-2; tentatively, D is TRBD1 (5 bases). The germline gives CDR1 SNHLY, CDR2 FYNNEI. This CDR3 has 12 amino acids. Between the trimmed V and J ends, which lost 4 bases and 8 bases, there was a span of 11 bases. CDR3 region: CASSGTGRGYTF. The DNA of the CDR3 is TGTGCCAGCAGTGGAACAGGTCGAGGCTACACCTTC.

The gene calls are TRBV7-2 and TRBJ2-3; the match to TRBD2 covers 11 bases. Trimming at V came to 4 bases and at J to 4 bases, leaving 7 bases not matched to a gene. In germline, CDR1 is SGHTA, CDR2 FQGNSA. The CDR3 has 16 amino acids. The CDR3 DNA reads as TGTGCCAGCAGCTCCCAACTAGCGGGGGTGGCAGATACGCAGTATTTT. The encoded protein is CASSSQLAGVADTQYF.

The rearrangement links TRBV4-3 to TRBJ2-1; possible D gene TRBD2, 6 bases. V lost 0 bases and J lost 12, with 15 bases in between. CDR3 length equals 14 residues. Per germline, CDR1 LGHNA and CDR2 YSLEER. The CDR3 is CASSQDLGGPRQFF. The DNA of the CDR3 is TGCGCCAGCAGCCAAGATCTTGGAGGGCCGAGGCAGTTCTTC.

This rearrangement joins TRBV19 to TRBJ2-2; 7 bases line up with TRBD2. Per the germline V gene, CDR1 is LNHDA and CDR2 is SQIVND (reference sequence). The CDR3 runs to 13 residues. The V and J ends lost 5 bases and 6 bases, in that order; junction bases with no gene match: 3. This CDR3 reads CASSRGRAGELFF. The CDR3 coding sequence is TGTGCCAGTAGTCGGGGGAGGGCCGGGGAGCTGTTTTTT.

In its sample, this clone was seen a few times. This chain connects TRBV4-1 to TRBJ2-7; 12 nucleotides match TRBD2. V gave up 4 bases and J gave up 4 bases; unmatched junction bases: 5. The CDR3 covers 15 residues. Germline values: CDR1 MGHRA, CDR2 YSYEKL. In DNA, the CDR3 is TGCGCCAGCAGCCCCCGACTAGCGGGGGCTTACGAGCAGTACTTC. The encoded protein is CASSPRLAGAYEQYF.

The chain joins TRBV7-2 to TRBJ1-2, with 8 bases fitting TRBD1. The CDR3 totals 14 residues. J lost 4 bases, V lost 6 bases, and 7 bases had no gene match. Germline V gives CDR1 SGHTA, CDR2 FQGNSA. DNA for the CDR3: TGTGCCAGCAGGCCACCGGGACAGGTCTATGGCTACACCTTC. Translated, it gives CASRPPGQVYGYTF.

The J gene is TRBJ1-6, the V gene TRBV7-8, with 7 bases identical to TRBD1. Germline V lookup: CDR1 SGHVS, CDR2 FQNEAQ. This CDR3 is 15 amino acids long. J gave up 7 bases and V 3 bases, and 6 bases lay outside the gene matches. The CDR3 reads CASSFRDSVNSPLHF. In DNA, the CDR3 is TGTGCCAGCAGCTTCCGGGACAGCGTAAATTCACCCCTCCACTTT.

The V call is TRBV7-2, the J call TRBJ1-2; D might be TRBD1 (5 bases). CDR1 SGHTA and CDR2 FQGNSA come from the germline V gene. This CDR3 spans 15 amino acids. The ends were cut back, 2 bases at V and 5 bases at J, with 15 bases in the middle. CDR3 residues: CASSLQVSGQYGYTF. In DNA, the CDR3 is TGTGCCAGCAGCTTACAGGTATCAGGGCAGTATGGCTACACCTTC.

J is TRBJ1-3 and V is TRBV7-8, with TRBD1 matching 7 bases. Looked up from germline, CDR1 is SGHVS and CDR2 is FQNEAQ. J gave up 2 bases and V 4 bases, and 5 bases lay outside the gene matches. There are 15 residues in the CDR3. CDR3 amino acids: CASSSATGTGNTIYF. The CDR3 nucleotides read TGTGCCAGCAGCTCTGCGACAGGGACTGGAAACACCATATATTTT.

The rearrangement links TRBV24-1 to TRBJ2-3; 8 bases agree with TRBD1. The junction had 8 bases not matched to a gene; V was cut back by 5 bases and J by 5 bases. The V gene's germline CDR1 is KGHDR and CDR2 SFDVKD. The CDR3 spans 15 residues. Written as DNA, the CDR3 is TGTGCCACCAGTGCCTTGACAGGGGTGGGAGATACGCAGTATTTT. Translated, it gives CATSALTGVGDTQYF.

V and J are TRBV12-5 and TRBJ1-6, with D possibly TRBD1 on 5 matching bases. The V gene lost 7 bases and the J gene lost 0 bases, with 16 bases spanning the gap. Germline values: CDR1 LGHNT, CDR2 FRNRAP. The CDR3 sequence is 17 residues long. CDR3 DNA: TGTGCTAGTGCCCTGGGGCAGTTTAGCTCCTATAATTCACCCCTCCACTTT. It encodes CASALGQFSSYNSPLHF.

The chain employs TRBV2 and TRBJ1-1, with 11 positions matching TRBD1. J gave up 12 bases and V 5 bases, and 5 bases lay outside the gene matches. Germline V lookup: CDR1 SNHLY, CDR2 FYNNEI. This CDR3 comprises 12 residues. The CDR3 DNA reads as TGTGCCAGCAGTATGGACAGGGGGCGAACTTTCTTT. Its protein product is CASSMDRGRTFF.

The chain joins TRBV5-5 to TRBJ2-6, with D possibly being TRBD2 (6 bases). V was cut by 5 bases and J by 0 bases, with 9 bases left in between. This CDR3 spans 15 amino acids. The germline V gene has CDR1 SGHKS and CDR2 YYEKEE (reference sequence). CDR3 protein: CASRRDLSGANVLTF. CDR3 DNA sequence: TGTGCCAGCAGGCGGGACCTCTCTGGGGCCAACGTCCTGACTTTC.